This T cell receptor beta chain is from a study of OX40 agonist ivuxolimab in advanced cancers. Study-wide points: The authors also found low normalized T-cell clonal expansion in some nonresponders.

TCRdb's table, derived via immunoSEQ multiplex PCR, lists solely in-frame clones and lacks some. The sample includes about 110,000 clones, roughly 90% seen only once; the top ten take roughly 0.66%. On this clone itself: The antigen is not known.

Blood was sampled at baseline, cycle 4 day 1, and cycle 7 day 1. This sample comprised CD4+ or CD8+ T cells sorted from blood, obtained in a trial of the OX40 agonist ivuxolimab. The sequence was obtained from an adult with an advanced solid tumor such as melanoma, head and neck, liver or kidney cancer.

CDR3 coding DNA: TGTGCCAGCAGGGGACTTGATGGAGCTTTCTTT. It specifies CASRGLDGAFF. The chain links TRBV2 to TRBJ1-1; D might be TRBD1 (5 bases). Germline assignment: CDR1 SNHLY and CDR2 FYNNEI. The V end was cut by 6 bases, the J end by 10 bases, with 12 bases between. The CDR3 sequence is 11 residues long.